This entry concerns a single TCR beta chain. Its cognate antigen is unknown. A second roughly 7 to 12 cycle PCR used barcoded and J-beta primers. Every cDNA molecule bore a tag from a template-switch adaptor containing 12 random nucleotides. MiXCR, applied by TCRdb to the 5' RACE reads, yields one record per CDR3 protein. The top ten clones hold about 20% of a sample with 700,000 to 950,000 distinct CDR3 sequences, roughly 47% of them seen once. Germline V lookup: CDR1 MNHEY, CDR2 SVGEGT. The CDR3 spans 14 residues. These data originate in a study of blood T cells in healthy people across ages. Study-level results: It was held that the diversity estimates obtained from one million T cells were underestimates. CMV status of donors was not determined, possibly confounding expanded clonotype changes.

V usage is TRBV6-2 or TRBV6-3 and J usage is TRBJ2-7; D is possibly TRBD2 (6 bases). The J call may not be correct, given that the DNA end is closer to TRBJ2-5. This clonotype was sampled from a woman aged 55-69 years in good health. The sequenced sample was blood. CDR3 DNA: TGTGCCAGCAGATCGGGACTCCCCGTGGAGACCCAGTACTTC. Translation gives CASRSGLPVETQYF.